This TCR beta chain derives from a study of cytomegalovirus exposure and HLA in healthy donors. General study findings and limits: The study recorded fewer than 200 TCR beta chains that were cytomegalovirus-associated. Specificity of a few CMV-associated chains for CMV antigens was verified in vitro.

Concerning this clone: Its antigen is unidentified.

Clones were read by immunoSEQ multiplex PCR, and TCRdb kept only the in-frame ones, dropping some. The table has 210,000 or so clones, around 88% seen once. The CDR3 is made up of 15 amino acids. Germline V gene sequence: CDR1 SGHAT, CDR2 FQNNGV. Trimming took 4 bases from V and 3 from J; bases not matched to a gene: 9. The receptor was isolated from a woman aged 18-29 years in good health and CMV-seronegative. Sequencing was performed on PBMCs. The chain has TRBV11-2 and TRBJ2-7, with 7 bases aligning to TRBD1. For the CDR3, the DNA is TGTGCCAGCAGCTCCTATCCACAGGGGAGCTACGAGCAGTACTTC. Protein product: CASSSYPQGSYEQYF.